This is a list of T cell receptor beta chains from one sample in a study of blood T cells in healthy people across ages. TCRdb re-analysed the 5' RACE reads in MiXCR, keeping a single row per CDR3 protein. Here the sample spans more than 900,000 distinct CDR3 sequences, about 29% being singletons. This sample was shared with a second study, whose subject was T cells of mothers and their children.

The sequenced sample consisted of blood. The source of these receptors is a woman aged 40 to 50 in good health. Both conserved end residues are part of each CDR3. Each record gives: CDR3 protein, CDR3 DNA, CDR3 length, clone size, J gene, V gene, D gene. D genes are given only for firm matches. Clone size appears in some rows only: once, few, many, or a class for an expanded clone.

CDR3aa: CSVEWLAGGPLGTGELFF
CDR3nt: TGCAGCGTTGAATGGCTAGCGGGGGGGCCCTTGGGCACCGGGGAGCTGTTTTTT
len: 18
abundance: .
j_gene: TRBJ2-2
v_gene: TRBV29-1
d_gene: TRBD2

CDR3aa: CASSVGQGHGELFF
CDR3nt: TGTGCCAGCAGCGTGGGACAGGGGCACGGGGAGCTGTTTTTT
len: 14
abundance: few
j_gene: TRBJ2-2
v_gene: TRBV7-2
d_gene: TRBD1

CDR3aa: CASSLARQLTDQPQHF
CDR3nt: TGTGCCAGCAGCTTAGCGAGACAGCTTACCGATCAGCCCCAGCATTTT
len: 16
abundance: few
j_gene: TRBJ1-5
v_gene: TRBV7-8
d_gene: .

CDR3aa: CASSRAEAFF
CDR3nt: TGTGCCAGCAGTCGCGCTGAAGCTTTCTTT
len: 10
abundance: many
j_gene: TRBJ1-1
v_gene: TRBV6-1
d_gene: .

CDR3aa: CSASSGTSGHNEQFF
CDR3nt: TGCAGTGCCTCCTCCGGGACTAGCGGCCACAATGAGCAGTTCTTC
len: 15
abundance: many
j_gene: TRBJ2-1
v_gene: TRBV20-1
d_gene: TRBD2

CDR3aa: CSAGGLARSTDTQYF
CDR3nt: TGCAGTGCTGGTGGACTAGCGAGATCCACAGATACGCAGTATTTT
len: 15
abundance: .
j_gene: TRBJ2-3
v_gene: TRBV20-1
d_gene: TRBD2

CDR3aa: CSARDRKNTEAFF
CDR3nt: TGCAGTGCTAGGGACAGGAAAAACACTGAAGCTTTCTTT
len: 13
abundance: .
j_gene: TRBJ1-1
v_gene: TRBV20-1
d_gene: TRBD1

CDR3aa: CASSGIGQGSGLSYTF
CDR3nt: TGCGCCAGCAGTGGTATCGGACAGGGTAGCGGTCTCAGTTACACCTTC
len: 16
abundance: many
j_gene: TRBJ1-2
v_gene: TRBV4-1
d_gene: TRBD1

CDR3aa: CASSQLGLAKNIQYF
CDR3nt: TGCGCCAGCAGCCAACTGGGGTTAGCCAAAAACATTCAGTACTTC
len: 15
abundance: many
j_gene: TRBJ2-4
v_gene: TRBV4-1
d_gene: .

CDR3aa: CASSPRTSADQETQYF
CDR3nt: TGTGCCAGCAGTCCGCGGACTAGCGCCGACCAAGAGACCCAGTACTTC
len: 16
abundance: .
j_gene: TRBJ2-5
v_gene: TRBV6-2/TRBV6-3
d_gene: TRBD2

CDR3aa: CASSAGGGHEKLFF
CDR3nt: TGTGCCAGCAGCGCCGGAGGGGGCCATGAAAAACTGTTTTTT
len: 14
abundance: .
j_gene: TRBJ1-4
v_gene: TRBV7-2
d_gene: TRBD1

CDR3aa: CASSLVWSDNSPLHF
CDR3nt: TGCGCCAGCAGCTTGGTCTGGTCCGATAATTCACCCCTCCACTTT
len: 15
abundance: .
j_gene: TRBJ1-6
v_gene: TRBV5-1
d_gene: .

CDR3aa: CSASTGDPGGQPQHF
CDR3nt: TGCAGCGCTTCGACAGGAGACCCAGGTGGTCAGCCCCAGCATTTT
len: 15
abundance: few
j_gene: TRBJ1-5
v_gene: TRBV29-1
d_gene: .

CDR3aa: CASSGGQPVRYNEQFF
CDR3nt: TGTGCCAGCAGCGGGGGACAGCCAGTTCGTTACAATGAGCAGTTCTTC
len: 16
abundance: many
j_gene: TRBJ2-1
v_gene: TRBV11-3
d_gene: TRBD1

CDR3aa: CASSGWESQETQYF
CDR3nt: TGTGCCAGCAGCGGATGGGAGTCCCAAGAGACCCAGTACTTC
len: 14
abundance: many
j_gene: TRBJ2-5
v_gene: TRBV4-2
d_gene: .

CDR3aa: CASSLIGADTEAFF
CDR3nt: TGTGCCAGCAGTTTGATAGGGGCCGACACTGAAGCTTTCTTT
len: 14
abundance: .
j_gene: TRBJ1-1
v_gene: TRBV28
d_gene: .

CDR3aa: CSVEDERFQGGYTF
CDR3nt: TGCAGCGTTGAAGATGAAAGGTTTCAGGGTGGCTACACCTTC
len: 14
abundance: few
j_gene: TRBJ1-2
v_gene: TRBV29-1
d_gene: .

CDR3aa: CASSSQQGELDEQFF
CDR3nt: TGTGCCAGCAGCTCCCAACAGGGAGAGTTGGATGAGCAGTTCTTC
len: 15
abundance: few
j_gene: TRBJ2-1
v_gene: TRBV3-1
d_gene: .

CDR3aa: CASSREQGPTLTSYEQYF
CDR3nt: TGCGCCAGCAGCCGTGAACAGGGGCCCACGCTAACCTCCTACGAGCAGTACTTC
len: 18
abundance: .
j_gene: TRBJ2-7
v_gene: TRBV23-1
d_gene: TRBD1

CDR3aa: CASSQGLTSLQFFSYNEQYF
CDR3nt: TGCGCCAGCAGCCAAGGGTTAACTAGCCTTCAATTTTTCTCCTACAATGAGCAGTACTTC
len: 20
abundance: .
j_gene: TRBJ2-5
v_gene: TRBV4-3
d_gene: .

CDR3aa: CASSTGLAGSAGELFF
CDR3nt: TGTGCCAGCAGCACGGGACTAGCGGGGTCGGCCGGGGAGCTGTTTTTT
len: 16
abundance: .
j_gene: TRBJ2-2
v_gene: TRBV7-2
d_gene: TRBD2

CDR3aa: CASSQQELTELFF
CDR3nt: TGCGCCAGCAGCCAACAGGAGCTCACGGAGCTGTTTTTT
len: 13
abundance: few
j_gene: TRBJ2-2
v_gene: TRBV4-3
d_gene: .

CDR3aa: CASRYSGGDYEQYF
CDR3nt: TGTGCCAGCAGGTATAGCGGGGGTGACTACGAGCAGTACTTC
len: 14
abundance: .
j_gene: TRBJ2-7
v_gene: TRBV12-3/TRBV12-4
d_gene: TRBD2

CDR3aa: CASSPQKGAEAFF
CDR3nt: TGTGCCAGCTCACCACAGAAGGGGGCTGAAGCTTTCTTT
len: 13
abundance: many
j_gene: TRBJ1-1
v_gene: TRBV18
d_gene: .

CDR3aa: CASSPGDSYEQYF
CDR3nt: TGCGCCAGCAGCCCGGGGGACTCCTACGAGCAGTACTTC
len: 13
abundance: many
j_gene: TRBJ2-7
v_gene: TRBV5-1
d_gene: .